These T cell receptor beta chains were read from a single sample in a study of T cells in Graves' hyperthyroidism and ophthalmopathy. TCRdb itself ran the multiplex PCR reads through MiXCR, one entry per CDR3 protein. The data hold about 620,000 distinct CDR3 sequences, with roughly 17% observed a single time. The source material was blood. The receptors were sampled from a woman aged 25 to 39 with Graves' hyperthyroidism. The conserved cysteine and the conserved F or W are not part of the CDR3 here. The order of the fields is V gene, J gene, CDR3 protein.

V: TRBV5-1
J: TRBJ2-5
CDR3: ASAKQQGKQETQY

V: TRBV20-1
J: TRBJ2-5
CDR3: SARALLQGATLGRETQY

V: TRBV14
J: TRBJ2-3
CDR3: ASSQEGAGTTTDTQY

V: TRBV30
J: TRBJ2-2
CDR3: AWISLPGSGELF

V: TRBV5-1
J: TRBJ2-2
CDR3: ASSTGTGITGELF

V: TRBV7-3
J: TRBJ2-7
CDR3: ASSPRAGVFYEQY

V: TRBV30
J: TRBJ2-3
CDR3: AWSADRDTQY

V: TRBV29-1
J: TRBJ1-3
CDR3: SVVQGSNTIY

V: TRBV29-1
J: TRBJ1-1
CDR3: SVRQGVNTEAF

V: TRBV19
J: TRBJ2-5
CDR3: ASSMEGRWETQY

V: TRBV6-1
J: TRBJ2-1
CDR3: ASSRGTNSREQF

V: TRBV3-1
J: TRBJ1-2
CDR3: ASSQDLDIYYGYT

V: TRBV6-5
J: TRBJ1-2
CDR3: ASSYSDRGYGYT

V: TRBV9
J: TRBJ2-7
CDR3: ASSVDGTYEQY

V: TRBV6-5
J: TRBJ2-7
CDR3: ASSYSREQY

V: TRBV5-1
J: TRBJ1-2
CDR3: ASNLDREGGYT

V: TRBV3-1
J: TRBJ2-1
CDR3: ASSQEAFKNNEQF

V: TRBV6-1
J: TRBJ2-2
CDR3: TSSPRQNTGELF

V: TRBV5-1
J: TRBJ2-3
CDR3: ASSLRQFNTDTQY

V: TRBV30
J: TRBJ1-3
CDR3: AWSVRRTSGNTIY

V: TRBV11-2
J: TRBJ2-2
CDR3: ASSLYLGANTGELF

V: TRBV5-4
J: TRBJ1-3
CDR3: ASSKGQGAPGNTIY

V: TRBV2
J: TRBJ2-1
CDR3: ASPRVRNNFNEQF

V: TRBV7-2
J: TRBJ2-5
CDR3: ASSASRETQY

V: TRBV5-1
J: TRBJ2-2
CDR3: ASSGGTSGTNTGELF

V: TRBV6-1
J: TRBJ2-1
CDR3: ASSPGLAGVVEQF

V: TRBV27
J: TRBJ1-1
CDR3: ASSLTLYTEAF

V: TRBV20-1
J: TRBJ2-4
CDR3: SARTGTSVPIQY

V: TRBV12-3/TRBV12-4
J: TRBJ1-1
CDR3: ASTSIKGAPLNTEAF

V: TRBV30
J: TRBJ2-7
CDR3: AWSVGQIYEQY

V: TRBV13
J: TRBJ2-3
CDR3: ASSRRTGFSTDTQY

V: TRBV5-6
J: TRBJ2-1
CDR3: ASSPPGLAGGQRSKNEQF

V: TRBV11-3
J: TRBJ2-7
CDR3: ASSLSGTGSYEQY

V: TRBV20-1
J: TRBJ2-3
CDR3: SARELAGDGGGRSRTDTQY

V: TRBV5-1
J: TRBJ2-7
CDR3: ASSLAENEQY

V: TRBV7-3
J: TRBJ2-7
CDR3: ASSPSAQGYHEQY

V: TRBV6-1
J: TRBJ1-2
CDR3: ASSTRTYYGYT

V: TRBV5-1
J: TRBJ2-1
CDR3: ASSRSAEQF

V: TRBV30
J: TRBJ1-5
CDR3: AWSVGYGNQPQH

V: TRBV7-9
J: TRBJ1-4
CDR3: ASSFGSGEKLF

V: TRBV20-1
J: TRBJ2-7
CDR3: SARHKGLPYEQY

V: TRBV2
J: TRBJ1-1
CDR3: ASSVQDHEAF

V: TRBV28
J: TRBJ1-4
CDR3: ASSLYRHEKLF

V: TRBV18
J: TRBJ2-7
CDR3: ASSPEVETYEQY

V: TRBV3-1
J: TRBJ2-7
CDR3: ASSQEGSGSPEQY

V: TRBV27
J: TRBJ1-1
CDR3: ASSYQGLNTEAF

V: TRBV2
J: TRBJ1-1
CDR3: ASSTGAAF

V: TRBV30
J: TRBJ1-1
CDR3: AWDPSRNTEAF

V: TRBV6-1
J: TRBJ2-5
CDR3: ASSEDVSGRGGKTQY

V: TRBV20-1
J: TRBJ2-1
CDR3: SARDPLAGQYSSYNEQF

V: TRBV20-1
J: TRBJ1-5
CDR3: SAKVQGIYQPQH

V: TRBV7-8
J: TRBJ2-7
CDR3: ASSRQGGEQY

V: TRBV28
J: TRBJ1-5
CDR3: ASSPGGGDNRPQH

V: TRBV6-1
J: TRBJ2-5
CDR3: ASRVTGFEETQY

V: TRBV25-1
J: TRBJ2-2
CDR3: ASSEGLADTGELF